These T cell receptor beta chains were read from a single sample in a study of T cell responses to AZD1222 COVID-19 vaccine. Sequencing was performed with immunoSEQ multiplex PCR; in TCRdb, only in-frame clones are kept and a portion is missing. Here the sample spans about 150,000 clones, around 93% being singletons. This specimen was peripheral blood, taken on day 0 of AZD1222 vaccination. The source is an adult in good health. Both conserved end residues are part of each CDR3. The D gene is left open where the match is weak.

V gene	D gene	J gene	CDR3 DNA	CDR3 protein
TRBV19	NA	TRBJ2-7	TGTGCCAGTAGTAACTTATACGAGCAGTACTTC	CASSNLYEQYF
TRBV21-1	NA	TRBJ1-4	TGTGCCAGCAGCAAAGGGGGAGTAAACCTGTTTTTT	CASSKGGVNLFF
TRBV5-1	TRBD1	TRBJ1-2	TGCGCCAGCAGCGCACCCGGGACAGGGAGCTACACCTTC	CASSAPGTGSYTF
TRBV9	NA	TRBJ1-2	TGTGCCAGCAGCGCAGCCTTGGGGGTGGGAGGCTACACCTTC	CASSAALGVGGYTF
TRBV19	NA	TRBJ1-1	TGTGCCAGTAAGGAGAACACTGAAGCTTTCTTT	CASKENTEAFF
TRBV7-9	NA	TRBJ1-3	TGTGCCAGCAGCCAGGGACGGTTCTCTGGAAACACCATATATTTT	CASSQGRFSGNTIYF
TRBV27	TRBD1	TRBJ2-1	TGTGCCAGCAGTCCCCCTGATCCTAACCCGGGACAGGGAAACAATGAGCAGTTCTTC	CASSPPDPNPGQGNNEQFF
TRBV6-2/TRBV6-3	TRBD2	TRBJ2-1	TGTGCCAGCAGTTACAGTCCCACTAGCGGGAGGTGGTCCTACAATGAGCAGTTCTTC	CASSYSPTSGRWSYNEQFF
TRBV6-2/TRBV6-3	NA	TRBJ1-1	TGTGCCAGCAGTGGACAATTTAGCCAAGCTTTCTTT	CASSGQFSQAFF
TRBV21-1	NA	TRBJ2-1	TGTGCCAGCAGCATAACTAGCGGCCGCTCCTACAATGAGCAGTTCTTC	CASSITSGRSYNEQFF
TRBV5-4	NA	TRBJ1-1	TGTGCCAGCAGCGCCCAGAAAAACACTGAAGCTTTCTTT	CASSAQKNTEAFF
TRBV5-1	TRBD1	TRBJ1-2	TGCGCCAGCAGCTGGGGGACAGGGGTTGCAGCTGGAACTGGCTACACCTTC	CASSWGTGVAAGTGYTF
TRBV24-1	TRBD2	TRBJ2-2	TGTGCCACCAGTGTGGATAGCGGGAGGGCCCCCGGGGAGCTGTTTTTT	CATSVDSGRAPGELFF